This entry is about one T cell receptor (beta chain). No antigen is known for it. This specimen comes from a study of shared clonotypes between healthy human individuals. Study summary: Each donor contributed plates that comprised three CD4 naive, three CD4 memory, two CD8 naive and one CD8 memory. Whole-study results and caveats: Depth was large, yet rarefaction showed that sorted-subset sequencing was incomplete.

Donors included only healthy HIV-negative adults lacking recent acute infections or vaccinations. Sorted-subset replicate PCRs used about 200 ng DNA, approximately 33,000 T cell genomes. Clones were sequenced by immunoSEQ multiplex PCR, and TCRdb holds only the in-frame ones, with some missing. The table lists 2 million to 2.5 million clones, almost 96% of them singletons. This TCR was sampled from a man between 18 and 35 years old in good health. What was sequenced was naive CD4+ T cells sorted from blood. Subset described: CD45RA+ positively selected.

DNA for the CDR3: TGTGCCAGCAGCTTGTTACCTCCGGGACAGCCCTCCTACGAGCAGTACTTC. Protein product: CASSLLPPGQPSYEQYF. This chain joins TRBV5-6 and TRBJ2-7; 7 nucleotides align to TRBD1. Looked up from germline, CDR1 is SGHDT and CDR2 is YYEEEE. The CDR3 is made up of 17 amino acids. The ends lost 1 base at V and 0 bases at J; junction bases unmatched: 10.